The 26 T cell receptor beta chains below were found in one sample sequenced in a study of long-term antiretroviral therapy in people with HIV (dated by TCRdb to between 2022 and 2023). Sequencing of the TRB variable region was done with the immunoSEQ hsTCRB v3.0 assay at survey level resolution. TCRdb carries this immuneACCESS record with in-frame sequences only. Its versions omit some clonotypes, under half of them owing to an unresolved V gene in the studies checked, with the rest unexplained. This sample comprises approximately 27,000 clones, around nine tenths of them detected only once. Around 4.5% of the sample lies in the top ten. Sequenced material: unsorted PBMCs, taken about 5.2 years after starting antiretroviral therapy. The receptor source for this set is a middle-aged woman with HIV.

The V and J genes are TRBV14 and TRBJ2-7; 8 bases are a match to TRBD1. The CDR3 sequence is 16 residues long. The trim removed 4 bases at V and 4 bases at J, leaving 12 bases unmatched. Per the germline V gene, CDR1 is SGHDN and CDR2 is FVKESK. In nucleotides, the CDR3 is TGTGCCAGCAGCCGCAACAGGGGGGTAATCTCTTACGAGCAGTACTTC. Encoded protein: CASSRNRGVISYEQYF.

V gene TRBV11-2 combines with J gene TRBJ2-3; weak D call: TRBD2 (7 bases). Trimming removed 6 bases from V and 1 base from J, with 14 bases in between. The CDR3 is 15 amino acids. Germline V CDR1 and CDR2: SGHAT, FQNNGV. For the CDR3, the DNA is TGTGCCAGCAGGATTGGGGGGGCCCGCACAGATACGCAGTATTTT. It specifies CASRIGGARTDTQYF.

The chain links TRBV6-5 to TRBJ1-4; 7 bases align to TRBD1. Trimming took 0 bases from V and 6 from J; bases not matched to a gene: 7. Germline loops: CDR1 MNHEY, CDR2 SVGAGI. This CDR3 is built from 16 residues. The CDR3 DNA is TGTGCCAGCAGTTACTCTTTGGACAGGCGGTATGAAAAACTGTTTTTT. The encoded protein is CASSYSLDRRYEKLFF.

The chain carries TRBV29-1 and TRBJ2-1; TRBD1 aligns across 8 bases. Trimming removed 7 bases from V and 4 bases from J; junction bases left unmatched: 9. The CDR3 consists of 14 residues. Germline V CDR1 and CDR2: SQVTM, ANQGSEA. The CDR3 region has the DNA TGCAGCGCCGCCGGGGGACAGGCATACAATGAGCAGTTCTTC. Protein product: CSAAGGQAYNEQFF.

This clone was detected only once. One end of the junction fails to match germline, which may point to a read error. The V and J genes are TRBV6-5 and TRBJ1-2; D unclear. The germline CDR1 and CDR2 sequences are MNHEY and SVGAGI. CDR3 size: 13 residues. This CDR3 is CASSYSPPFGVFF. The CDR3 bases are TGTGCCAGCAGTTACTCGCCCCCGTTCGGCGTCTTCTTC.

This chain joins TRBV5-1 and TRBJ2-7; 12 bases match TRBD1. Germline lookup yields CDR1 SGHRS and CDR2 YFSETQ. CDR3 length: 16 amino acids. The trim removed 4 bases at V and 6 bases at J, leaving 11 bases unmatched. CDR3 in amino acids: CASSLGGGQGAFEQYF. The CDR3 region has the DNA TGCGCCAGCAGCCTCGGGGGGGGACAGGGGGCCTTCGAGCAGTACTTC.

The chain is built from TRBV7-8 and TRBJ1-1; 10 bases match TRBD1. The V and J ends lost 4 bases and 4 bases, in that order; junction bases with no gene match: 15. Per the germline V gene, CDR1 is SGHVS and CDR2 is FQNEAQ. The CDR3 totals 18 residues. The CDR3 region has the DNA TGTGCCAGCAGCTCTCTTCCGGGACAGGGGCATACGGGCACTGAAGCTTTCTTT. It specifies CASSSLPGQGHTGTEAFF.

The genes are TRBV7-9 and TRBJ2-7; 11 nucleotides align to TRBD1. Germline V CDR1 and CDR2: SEHNR, FQNEAQ (reference sequence). The ends lost 4 bases at V and 9 bases at J; junction bases unmatched: 2. The CDR3 runs 12 residues. The CDR3 is CASSSGQGGQYF. The CDR3 nucleotides are TGTGCCAGCAGCTCGGGACAGGGGGGGCAGTACTTC.

This rearrangement joins TRBV15 to TRBJ1-1, with D perhaps TRBD1 (6 bases). With 0 bases removed from V and 4 bases from J, the gap between germline ends came to 15 bases. In germline, CDR1 is LNHNV, CDR2 YYDKDF (reference sequence). The CDR3 spans 16 residues. The CDR3: CATSREGTTRGTEAFF. The CDR3 DNA sequence: TGTGCCACCAGCAGAGAGGGGACAACAAGGGGCACTGAAGCTTTCTTT.

The rearrangement links TRBV5-1 to TRBJ2-5; 8 nucleotides match TRBD1. The junction had 6 bases not matched to a gene; V was cut back by 3 bases and J by 5 bases. From germline, CDR1 is SGHRS and CDR2 YFSETQ. This CDR3 has 14 residues. The CDR3 spells CASSYGQGHETQYF. The DNA of the CDR3 is TGCGCCAGCAGCTACGGACAGGGCCACGAGACCCAGTACTTC.

The chain employs TRBV30 and TRBJ1-1; TRBD1 matches 7 bases. CDR3 length: 13 residues. Germline V gene sequence: CDR1 GTSNPN, CDR2 SVGIG (reference sequence). Trimming took 3 bases from V and 4 from J; bases not matched to a gene: 5. CDR3 nucleotides: TGTGCCTGGAGACCCGCAGGGGGCACTGAAGCTTTCTTT. It encodes CAWRPAGGTEAFF.

The CDR3 nucleotides read TGTGCCAGCAGCTCCCCGGGACTAGCGGACTCAATAGAGACCCAGTACTTC. Amino acid sequence: CASSSPGLADSIETQYF. The chain couples TRBV5-4 to TRBJ2-5; the match to TRBD2 covers 11 bases. Germline CDR1 is SGHNT and CDR2 is YYREEE (reference sequence). The trim removed 3 bases at V and 4 bases at J, leaving 11 bases unmatched. This CDR3 spans 17 amino acids.

A single count supports this clone. The genes are TRBV7-9 and TRBJ1-1; no clear D. The V gene's germline CDR1 is SEHNR and CDR2 FQNEAQ (reference sequence). The CDR3 covers 15 residues. Trimming took off 5 bases at V and 0 bases at J, with 13 bases between the two ends. This chain's CDR3 is CASSPRAGLNTEAFF. Written as DNA, the CDR3 is TGTGCCAGCAGCCCTAGGGCAGGATTGAACACTGAAGCTTTCTTT.

V is TRBV29-1 and J is TRBJ2-1; 9 nucleotides align to TRBD1. The CDR3 loop spans 18 amino acids. V lost 4 bases and J lost 4; bases outside the gene matches: 17. The germline V gene encodes CDR1 SQVTM and CDR2 ANQGSEA. CDR3 region: CSVGGTTPGQGAYNEQFF. In nucleotides, the CDR3 is TGCAGCGTTGGAGGGACTACTCCGGGACAGGGTGCGTACAATGAGCAGTTCTTC.

This clone rates as medium-sized. This chain uses TRBV5-8 with TRBJ1-6, with a tentative D call TRBD1 (6 bases). This CDR3 has 16 residues. Between the trimmed V and J ends, which lost 4 bases and 3 bases, there was a span of 14 bases. The germline V gene has CDR1 SGHTS and CDR2 YDEGEE. CDR3 coding DNA: TGTGCCAGCAGCGGGCGGACAGCTATCTATAATTCACCCCTCCACTTT. Its translation is CASSGRTAIYNSPLHF. The complete variable domain, with remaining parts taken from reference TRBV5-8 and TRBJ1-6, reads EAGVTQSPTHLIKTRGQQATLRCSPISGHTSVYWYQQALGLGLQFLLWYDEGEERNRGNFPPRFSGRQFPNYSSELNVNALELEDSALYLCASSGRTAIYNSPLHFGNGTRLTVT.

The chain couples TRBV4-1 to TRBJ1-5; D may be TRBD1 (5 bases). Germline V CDR1 and CDR2: MGHRA, YSYEKL. Between the trimmed V and J ends, which lost 4 bases and 6 bases, there was a span of 10 bases. CDR3 length: 13 amino acids. DNA of the CDR3: TGCGCCAGCAGCCCACAGGAGGGTCAGCCCCAGCATTTT. It translates to CASSPQEGQPQHF.

This sequence joins TRBV7-9 and TRBJ2-7; TRBD2 aligns across 8 bases. CDR1 and CDR2 from the germline V gene are SEHNR and FQNEAQ (reference sequence). With 4 bases clipped from V and 5 bases from J, the junction kept 7 bases outside the gene matches. The CDR3 is 14 amino acids. The CDR3 protein is CASSSPGLEDEQYF. CDR3 nucleotide sequence: TGTGCCAGCAGCTCACCGGGACTAGAGGACGAGCAGTACTTC.

The chain is built from TRBV7-8 and TRBJ2-3, with 15 positions matching TRBD2. Trimming took 5 bases from V and 11 from J; bases not matched to a gene: 8. Germline loops: CDR1 SGHVS, CDR2 FQNEAQ. The CDR3 consists of 15 residues. Here the CDR3 reads CASSQAGTSGGRQYF. The CDR3 nucleotides read TGTGCCAGCAGCCAGGCCGGGACTAGCGGGGGGCGGCAGTATTTT. Full variable domain (outside the CDR3, taken from reference TRBV7-8 and TRBJ2-3): GAGVSQSPRYKVAKRGQDVALRCDPISGHVSLFWYQQALGQGPEFLTYFQNEAQLDKSGLPSDRFFAERPEGSVSTLKIQRTQQEDSAVYLCASSQAGTSGGRQYFGPGTRLTVL.

This chain joins TRBV27 and TRBJ1-5; tentative D call: TRBD1 (5 bases). Germline V lookup: CDR1 MNHEY, CDR2 SMNVEV (reference sequence). The V end lost 3 bases, the J end lost 9 bases, and 15 bases lay between the germline ends. The CDR3 is 14 amino acids. The CDR3 nucleotides are TGTGCCAGCAGTTTGACTTTTGGGGGGGGGCCCCAGCATTTT. This translates into CASSLTFGGGPQHF.

CDR3 bases: TGTGCCAGCAGCTTTGATGCAGGTCCCTATACGCAGTATTTT. Its protein is CASSFDAGPYTQYF. The rearrangement uses TRBV7-9 and TRBJ2-3; D gene uncertain. Germline CDR1 and CDR2: SEHNR and FQNEAQ (reference sequence). This CDR3 is 14 amino acids long. Trimming pared 3 bases from V and 7 bases from J, leaving 14 bases between.

The CDR3 loop is CASSYSGQNSPLHF. The CDR3 DNA is TGTGCCAGCAGTTACAGCGGTCAGAATTCACCCCTCCACTTT. The chain recombines TRBV6-5 with TRBJ1-6; D not resolved. There are 14 residues in the CDR3. Germline loops: CDR1 MNHEY, CDR2 SVGAGI. Trimming took off 2 bases at V and 7 bases at J, with 9 bases between the two ends.

The chain carries TRBV18 and TRBJ1-4; TRBD1 agrees at 8 bases. The CDR3 is 14 residues long. The trim removed 3 bases at V and 6 bases at J, leaving 3 bases unmatched. Germline CDR1 reads KGHSH; CDR2 reads LQKENI. The CDR3 coding sequence is TGTGCCAGCTCACCCGGACAGGGCTATGAAAAACTGTTTTTT. Translation: CASSPGQGYEKLFF.

V is TRBV25-1 and J is TRBJ2-1, with D perhaps TRBD2 (6 bases). V lost 4 bases and J 8 bases, leaving 12 bases between the germline ends. The CDR3 runs to 13 residues. Germline V CDR1 and CDR2: MGHDK, SYGVNS. The CDR3 here is CASSAPWGDEQFF. The CDR3 region has the DNA TGTGCCAGCAGTGCCCCGTGGGGGGATGAGCAGTTCTTC.

CDR3 amino acids: CAIRDRGSREQFF. CDR3 DNA sequence: TGTGCCATCAGGGACAGGGGGTCTCGGGAGCAGTTCTTC. The chain carries TRBV10-3 and TRBJ2-1; 10 nucleotides align to TRBD1. CDR3 length equals 13 residues. V dropped 6 bases and J dropped 10; count of bases not matched to a gene: 6. Germline CDR1 reads ENHRY; CDR2 reads SYGVKD.

The J gene is TRBJ1-3, the V gene TRBV27; D gene ambiguous. The CDR3 has 15 amino acids. Between the trimmed V and J ends, which lost 5 bases and 4 bases, there was a span of 15 bases. From germline, CDR1 is MNHEY and CDR2 SMNVEV (reference sequence). CDR3 DNA sequence: TGTGCCAGCAGTCCCTTAACCGGGCGCGGAAACACCATATATTTT. This translates into CASSPLTGRGNTIYF.

The chain employs TRBV9 and TRBJ2-2; TRBD2 matches at 8 bases. CDR1 and CDR2 (germline): SGDLS, YYNGEE. This CDR3 region has 17 residues. J lost 5 bases, V lost 0 bases, and 9 bases had no gene match. DNA for the CDR3: TGTGCCAGCAGCGTAGTGGCCAGCGGGAGTTTGACCGGGGAGCTGTTTTTT. Translation: CASSVVASGSLTGELFF. The complete variable domain, with remaining parts taken from reference TRBV9 and TRBJ2-2, reads DSGVTQTPKHLITATGQRVTLRCSPRSGDLSVYWYQQSLDQGLQFLIQYYNGEERAKGNILERFSAQQFPDLHSELNLSSLELGDSALYFCASSVVASGSLTGELFFGEGSRLTVL.